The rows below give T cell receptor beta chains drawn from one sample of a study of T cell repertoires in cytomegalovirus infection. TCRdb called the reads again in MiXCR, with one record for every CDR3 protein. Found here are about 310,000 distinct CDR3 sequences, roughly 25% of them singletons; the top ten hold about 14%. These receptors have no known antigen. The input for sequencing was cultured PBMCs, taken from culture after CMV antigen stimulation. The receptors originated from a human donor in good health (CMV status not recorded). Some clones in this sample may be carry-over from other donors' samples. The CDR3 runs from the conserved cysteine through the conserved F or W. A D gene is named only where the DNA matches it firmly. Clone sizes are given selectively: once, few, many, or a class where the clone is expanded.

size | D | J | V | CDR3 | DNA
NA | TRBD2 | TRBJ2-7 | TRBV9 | CASSPLRERTYEQYF | TGTGCCAGCAGCCCCCTGCGGGAGCGTACCTACGAGCAGTACTTC
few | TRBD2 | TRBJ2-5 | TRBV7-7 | CASSLAAGGRGAQYF | TGTGCCAGCAGCTTAGCGGCGGGGGGGAGGGGAGCCCAGTACTTC
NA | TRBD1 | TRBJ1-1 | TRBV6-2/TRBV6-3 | CASSQPHDRGEIMNTEAFF | TGTGCCAGCAGCCAGCCCCACGACAGGGGTGAGATCATGAACACTGAAGCTTTCTTT
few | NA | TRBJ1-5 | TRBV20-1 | CSARLPSQRLYSNQPQHF | TGCAGTGCTAGGTTGCCGTCCCAACGGCTTTATAGCAATCAGCCCCAGCATTTT
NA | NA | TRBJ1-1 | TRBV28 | CASSTAAGAFF | TGTGCCAGCAGTACTGCCGCAGGAGCTTTCTTT
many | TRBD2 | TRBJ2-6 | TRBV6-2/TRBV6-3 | CASSQASGTAWGANVLTF | TGTGCCAGCAGTCAGGCTAGCGGGACCGCCTGGGGGGCCAACGTCCTGACTTTC
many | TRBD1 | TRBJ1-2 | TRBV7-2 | CASSLGAGQGSGTGYGYTF | TGTGCCAGCAGCTTAGGAGCCGGACAGGGGAGTGGGACGGGCTATGGCTACACCTTC
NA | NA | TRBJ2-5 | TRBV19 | CASSIFWEETQYF | TGTGCCAGTAGTATATTCTGGGAAGAGACCCAGTACTTC
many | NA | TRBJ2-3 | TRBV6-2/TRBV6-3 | CASSTPGRDLTQYF | TGTGCCAGCAGTACGCCGGGACGCGACTTAACGCAGTATTTT
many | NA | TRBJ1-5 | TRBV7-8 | CASSSQGLITPQHF | TGTGCCAGCAGCTCGCAGGGTTTGATTACGCCCCAGCATTTT
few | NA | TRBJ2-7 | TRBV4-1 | CASSQDEGSPYEQYF | TGCGCCAGCAGCCAAGACGAGGGGTCTCCCTACGAGCAGTACTTC
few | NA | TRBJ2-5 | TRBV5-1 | CASSPRDYETQYF | TGCGCCAGCAGTCCCAGGGATTACGAGACCCAGTACTTC